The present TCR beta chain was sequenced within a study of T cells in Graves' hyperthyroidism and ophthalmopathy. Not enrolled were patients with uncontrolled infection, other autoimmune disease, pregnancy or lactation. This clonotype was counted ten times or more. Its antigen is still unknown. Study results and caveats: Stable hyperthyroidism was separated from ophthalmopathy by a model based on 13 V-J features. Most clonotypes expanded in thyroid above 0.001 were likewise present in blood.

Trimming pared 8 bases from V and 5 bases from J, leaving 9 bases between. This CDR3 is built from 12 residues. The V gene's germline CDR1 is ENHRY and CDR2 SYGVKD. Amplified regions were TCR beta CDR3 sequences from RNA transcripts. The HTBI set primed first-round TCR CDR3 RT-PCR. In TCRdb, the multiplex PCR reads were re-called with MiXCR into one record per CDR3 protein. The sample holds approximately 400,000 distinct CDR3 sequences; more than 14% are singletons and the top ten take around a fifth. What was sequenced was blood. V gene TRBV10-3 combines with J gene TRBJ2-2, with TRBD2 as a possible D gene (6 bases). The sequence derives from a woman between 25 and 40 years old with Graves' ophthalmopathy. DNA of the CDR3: TGTGCCATCGCAGGGAGGACCGGGGAGCTGTTTTTT. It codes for CAIAGRTGELFF.